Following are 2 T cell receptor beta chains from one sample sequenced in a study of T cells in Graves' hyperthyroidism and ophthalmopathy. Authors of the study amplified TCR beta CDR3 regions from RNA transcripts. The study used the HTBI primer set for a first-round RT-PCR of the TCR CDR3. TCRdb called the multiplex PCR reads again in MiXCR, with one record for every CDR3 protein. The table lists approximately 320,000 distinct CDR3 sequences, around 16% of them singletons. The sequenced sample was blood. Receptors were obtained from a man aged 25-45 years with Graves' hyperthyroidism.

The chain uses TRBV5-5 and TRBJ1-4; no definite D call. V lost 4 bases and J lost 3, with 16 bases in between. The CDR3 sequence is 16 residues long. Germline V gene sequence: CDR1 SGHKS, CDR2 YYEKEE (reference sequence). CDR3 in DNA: TGTGCCAGCAGCCATTTGGGCTCCCCTGCTAATGAAAAACTGTTTTTT. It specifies CASSHLGSPANEKLFF.

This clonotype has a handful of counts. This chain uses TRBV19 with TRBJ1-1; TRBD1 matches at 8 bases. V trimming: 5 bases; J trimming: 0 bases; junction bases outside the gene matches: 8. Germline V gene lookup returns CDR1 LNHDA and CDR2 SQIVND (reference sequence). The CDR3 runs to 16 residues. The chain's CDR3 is CASSLWGTGLNTEAFF. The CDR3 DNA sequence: TGTGCCAGTAGTCTCTGGGGGACAGGATTGAACACTGAAGCTTTCTTT.